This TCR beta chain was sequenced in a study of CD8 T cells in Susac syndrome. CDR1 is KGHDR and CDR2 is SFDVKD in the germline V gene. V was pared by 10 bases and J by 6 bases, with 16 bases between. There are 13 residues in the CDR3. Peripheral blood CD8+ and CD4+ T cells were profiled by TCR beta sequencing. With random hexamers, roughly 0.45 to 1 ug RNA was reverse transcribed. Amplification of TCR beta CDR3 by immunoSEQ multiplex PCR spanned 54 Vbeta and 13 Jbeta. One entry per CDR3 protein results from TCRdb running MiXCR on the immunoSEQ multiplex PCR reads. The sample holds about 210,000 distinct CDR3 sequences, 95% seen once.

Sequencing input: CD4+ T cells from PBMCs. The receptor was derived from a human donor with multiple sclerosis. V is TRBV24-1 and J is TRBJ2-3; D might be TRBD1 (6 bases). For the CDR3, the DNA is TGTGCCACGATGGGACCGCAGGGGGATACGCAGTATTTT. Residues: CATMGPQGDTQYF.